This TCR beta chain was captured in a study of response to subunit inactivated influenza vaccine. The table lists this clonotype with many counts. Its antigen remains unknown. Per germline, CDR1 SGDLS and CDR2 YYNGEE. The J segment lost 6 bases and the V segment lost 0 bases, leaving 6 bases of the junction unmatched. The CDR3 covers 17 residues. TCRdb reprocessed the RT-PCR reads with MiXCR, giving one entry per CDR3 protein. Found here are 650,000 to 850,000 distinct CDR3 sequences, approximately 15% of them singletons; the top ten hold 6% to 8%. General study points: Each seasonal flu vaccination may recruit only limited new T cells, authors suggested.

The sequenced sample was PBMCs from blood, obtained 14 to 15 days before vaccination. The V call is TRBV9, the J call TRBJ2-1, with 13 bases lining up with TRBD2. This TCR was sampled from a man aged 50-59 years who received an inactivated influenza vaccine. The CDR3: CASSVELAGGHSNEQFF. CDR3 DNA: TGTGCCAGCAGCGTAGAACTAGCGGGGGGGCATAGCAATGAGCAGTTCTTC.